This T cell receptor beta chain was observed in a study of vaccination and CD4 T cells after COVID-19. Study-level background: Investigators drew the post-COVID samples a median approximately 92 days after diagnosis, with a range of 35 to 161.

Scientists ran DNA taken from cultured CD4+ T cells through the Oncomine TCR Beta short-read assay for sequencing. From the PCR reads, TCRdb called clonotypes with MiXCR, one entry per CDR3 protein. The sample lists 6,000 to 8,000 distinct CDR3 sequences; under 25% were seen once. Treatment indicated: 10-day PBMC culture with coronavirus spike peptide pools or control peptides (ViraFEST assay). The CDR3 is 13 amino acids. The V end was cut by 7 bases, the J end by 0 bases, with 10 bases between. In germline, CDR1 is MNHNS, CDR2 SASEGT. In its sample, this clonotype was seen a few times. Its cognate antigen is unknown.

The source was CD4+ T cells from blood, cultured in vitro, collected after SARS-CoV-2 vaccination. V is TRBV6-1 and J is TRBJ2-7; no definite D call. The TCR comes from a human donor who had recovered from COVID-19. The CDR3 nucleotides are TGTGCCAGCAAGATACTGAGCTCCTACGAGCAGTACTTC. It codes for CASKILSSYEQYF.